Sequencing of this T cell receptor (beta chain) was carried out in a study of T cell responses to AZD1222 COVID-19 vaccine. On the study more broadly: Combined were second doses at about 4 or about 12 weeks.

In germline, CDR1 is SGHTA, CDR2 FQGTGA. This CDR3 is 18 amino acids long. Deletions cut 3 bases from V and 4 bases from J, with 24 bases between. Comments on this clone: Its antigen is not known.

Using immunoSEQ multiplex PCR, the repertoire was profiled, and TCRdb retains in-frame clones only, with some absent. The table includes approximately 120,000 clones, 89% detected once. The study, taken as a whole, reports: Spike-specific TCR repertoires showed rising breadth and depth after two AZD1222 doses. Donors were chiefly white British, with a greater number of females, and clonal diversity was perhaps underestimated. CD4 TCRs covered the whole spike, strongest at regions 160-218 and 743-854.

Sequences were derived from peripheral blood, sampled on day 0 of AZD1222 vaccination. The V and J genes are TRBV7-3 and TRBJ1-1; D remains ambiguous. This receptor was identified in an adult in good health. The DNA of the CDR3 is TGTGCCAGCAGCTTTATGATCGGATTTTCGAAGGAGGGCACTGAAGCTTTCTTT. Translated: CASSFMIGFSKEGTEAFF.